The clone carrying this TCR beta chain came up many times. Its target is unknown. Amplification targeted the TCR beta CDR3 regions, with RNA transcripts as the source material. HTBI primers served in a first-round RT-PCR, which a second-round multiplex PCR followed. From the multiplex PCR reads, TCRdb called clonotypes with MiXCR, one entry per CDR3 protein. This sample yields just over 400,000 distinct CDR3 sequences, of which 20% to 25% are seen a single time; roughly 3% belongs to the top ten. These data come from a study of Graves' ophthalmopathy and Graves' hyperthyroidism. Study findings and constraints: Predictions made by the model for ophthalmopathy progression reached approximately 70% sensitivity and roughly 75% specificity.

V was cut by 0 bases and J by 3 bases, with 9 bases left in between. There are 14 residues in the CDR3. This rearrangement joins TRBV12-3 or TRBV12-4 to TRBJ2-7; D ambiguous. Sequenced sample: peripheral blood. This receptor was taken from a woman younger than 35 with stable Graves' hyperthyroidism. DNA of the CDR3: TGTGCCAGCAGTTTAGCCGGTCCGGTCTACGAGCAGTACTTC. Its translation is CASSLAGPVYEQYF.